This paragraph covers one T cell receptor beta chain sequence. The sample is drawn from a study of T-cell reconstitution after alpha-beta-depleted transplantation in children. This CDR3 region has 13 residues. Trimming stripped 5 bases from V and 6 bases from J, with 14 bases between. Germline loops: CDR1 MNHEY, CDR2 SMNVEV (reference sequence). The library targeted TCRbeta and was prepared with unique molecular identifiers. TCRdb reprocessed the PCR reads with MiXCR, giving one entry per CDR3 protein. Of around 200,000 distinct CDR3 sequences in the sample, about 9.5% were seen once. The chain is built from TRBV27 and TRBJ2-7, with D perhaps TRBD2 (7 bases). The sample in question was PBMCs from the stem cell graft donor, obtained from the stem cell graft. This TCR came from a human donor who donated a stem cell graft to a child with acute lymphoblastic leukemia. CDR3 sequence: CASSEGGALEQYF. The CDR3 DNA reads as TGTGCCAGCAGTGAGGGGGGGGCCCTCGAGCAGTACTTC.